Following are 29 T cell receptor beta chains from one sample sequenced in a study of OX40 agonist ivuxolimab in advanced cancers. Here immunoSEQ multiplex PCR was the method, and the copy in TCRdb shows in-frame clones only, minus some. Of around 62,000 clones in the sample, around 83% are singletons; the top ten hold 2% to 3%. The specimen comprised CD4+ or CD8+ T cells sorted from blood, sampled in a trial of the OX40 agonist ivuxolimab. The source of these receptors is an adult with an advanced solid tumor such as melanoma, head and neck, liver or kidney cancer.

The rearrangement links TRBV29-1 to TRBJ1-2, with D uncertain. CDR1 is SQVTM and CDR2 is ANQGSEA in the germline V gene. The CDR3 is made up of 10 amino acids. V lost 4 bases and J 7 bases, leaving 7 bases between the germline ends. This chain's CDR3 is CSVAQPGYTF. CDR3 DNA sequence: TGCAGCGTTGCCCAGCCTGGCTACACCTTC.

A single count supports this clone. The chain joins TRBV7-9 to TRBJ1-3; D gene ambiguous. Germline-derived CDR1 and CDR2 are SEHNR and FQNEAQ (reference sequence). CDR3 length equals 15 residues. V was cut by 1 base and J by 0 bases, with 7 bases left in between. CDR3 nucleotide sequence: TGTGCCAGCAGCTTAGAGGCGGCCTCTGGAAACACCATATATTTT. It specifies CASSLEAASGNTIYF. Full variable domain (outside the CDR3, taken from reference TRBV7-9 and TRBJ1-3): DTGVSQNPRHKITKRGQNVTFRCDPISEHNRLYWYRQTLGQGPEFLTYFQNEAQLEKSRLLSDRFSAERPKGSFSTLEIQRTEQGDSAMYLCASSLEAASGNTIYFGEGSWLTVV.

This sequence joins TRBV6-5 and TRBJ1-2; 9 nucleotides agree with TRBD1. The CDR3 covers 12 residues. The germline V gene encodes CDR1 MNHEY and CDR2 SVGAGI. V dropped 2 bases and J dropped 8; count of bases not matched to a gene: 0. CDR3 bases: TGTGCCAGCAGTTACACAGGGGGCGGCTACACCTTC. This sequence encodes CASSYTGGGYTF.

The gene calls are TRBV6-5 and TRBJ1-1; the D is unclear. Germline loops: CDR1 MNHEY, CDR2 SVGAGI. V was cut by 6 bases and J by 2 bases, with 7 bases left in between. The CDR3 has 12 amino acids. The CDR3 is CASSPANTEAFF. The CDR3 DNA is TGTGCCAGCAGCCCTGCAAACACTGAAGCTTTCTTT.

The chain recombines TRBV19 with TRBJ2-5, with D possibly being TRBD2 (5 bases). Deletions cut 6 bases from V and 5 bases from J, with 16 bases between. The CDR3 runs to 14 residues. CDR1 LNHDA and CDR2 SQIVND come from the germline V gene (reference sequence). CDR3 sequence: CASRPPGSQETQYF. As DNA, the CDR3 is TGTGCCAGTAGGCCGCCGGGGAGTCAGGAGACCCAGTACTTC.

CDR3 loop: CASSLDKFSPLHF. CDR3 coding DNA: TGTGCCAGCAGCTTAGATAAGTTTTCACCCCTCCACTTT. The chain joins TRBV7-6 to TRBJ1-6, with no clear D. V was cut by 1 base and J by 9 bases, with 7 bases left in between. Germline V gene data show CDR1 as SGHVS and CDR2 as FNYEAQ. This CDR3 has 13 residues.

The chain employs TRBV9 and TRBJ1-5; possibly TRBD1 for D (5 bases). This CDR3 is 14 amino acids long. Germline V CDR1 and CDR2: SGDLS, YYNGEE. V shed 3 bases and J shed 5 bases, with 12 bases lying between them. CDR3 coding DNA: TGTGCCAGCAGCGCCCAGGTAGGGGATCAGCCCCAGCATTTT. It encodes CASSAQVGDQPQHF.

The chain joins TRBV28 to TRBJ1-1; D is uncertain. V lost 8 bases and J lost 8, with 12 bases in between. This CDR3 region has 11 residues. CDR1 and CDR2 (germline): MDHEN, SYDVKM. For the CDR3, the DNA is TGTGCCAGCGTAACTCGTTTGGAAGCTTTCTTT. This gives the protein CASVTRLEAFF. The full variable domain, its missing parts supplied by reference TRBV28 and TRBJ1-1, is DVKVTQSSRYLVKRTGEKVFLECVQDMDHENMFWYRQDPGLGLRLIYFSYDVKMKEKGDIPEGYSVSREKKERFSLILESASTNQTSMYLCASVTRLEAFFGQGTRLTVV.

V is TRBV1 and J is TRBJ2-2; the table's D call, TRBD1, has no DNA check behind it. TRBV1 is listed as a pseudogene. The CDR3 sequence is 19 residues long. CDR3 loop: CTSSQPTLRTGRFIGELFF. The CDR3 nucleotides are TGCACCAGCAGCCAACCCACTCTCCGGACAGGTCGATTTATCGGGGAGCTGTTTTTT.

The chain couples TRBV5-6 to TRBJ1-4, with TRBD1 matching over 10 bases. The CDR3 is made up of 17 amino acids. Losses at the gene ends were 3 bases for V and 1 base for J; bases not matched to a gene: 6. Germline CDR1 is SGHDT and CDR2 is YYEEEE. This CDR3 reads CASSSVRTGGTNEKLFF. The DNA for the CDR3 is TGTGCCAGCAGCTCCGTAAGGACAGGGGGAACTAATGAAAAACTGTTTTTT.

The chain combines TRBV28 with TRBJ1-2; TRBD1 agrees at 12 bases. Germline CDR1 and CDR2: MDHEN and SYDVKM. V was clipped by 6 bases and J by 8 bases; unmatched bases: 7. The CDR3 totals 14 residues. The CDR3, as DNA: TGTGCCAGCAGGGGGACCGGGACAGGGGGCGGCTACACCTTC. Translating gives CASRGTGTGGGYTF.

This sequence joins TRBV7-3 and TRBJ1-3; 7 bases match TRBD1. The CDR3 spans 13 residues. Germline loops: CDR1 SGHTA, CDR2 FQGTGA. Losses at the gene ends were 4 bases for V and 8 bases for J; bases not matched to a gene: 5. The CDR3 spells CASSSTQGDTIYF. CDR3 in DNA: TGTGCCAGCAGCTCGACCCAGGGGGACACCATATATTTT.

The J gene is TRBJ2-7, the V gene TRBV7-2; D may be TRBD1 (6 bases). The CDR3 contains 13 residues. V lost 1 base and J lost 3, with 7 bases in between. Per germline, CDR1 SGHTA and CDR2 FQGNSA. CDR3 nucleotide sequence: TGTGCCAGCAGCTTAGAAGGGGGCTACGAGCAGTACTTC. Translating it yields CASSLEGGYEQYF.

This rearrangement joins TRBV6-5 to TRBJ2-6; D is uncertain. CDR3 size: 15 residues. In germline, CDR1 is MNHEY, CDR2 SVGAGI. V was cut by 4 bases and J by 0 bases, with 7 bases left in between. The CDR3 loop reads CASSSRPSGANVLTF. The CDR3 bases are TGTGCCAGCAGTTCCCGACCCTCTGGGGCCAACGTCCTGACTTTC.

The gene calls are TRBV5-6 and TRBJ1-4; perhaps TRBD1 as D (6 bases). The CDR3 covers 17 residues. Deletions cut 2 bases from V and 8 bases from J, with 22 bases between. Per germline, CDR1 SGHDT and CDR2 YYEEEE. The CDR3 coding sequence is TGTGCCAGCAGCTTTATCGAAGCAAGGTCGGGGGCCGAAAAACTGTTTTTT. Its translation: CASSFIEARSGAEKLFF.

The CDR3 protein is CASSGTYRVLSNEQFF. The CDR3 nucleotides are TGTGCCAGCAGTGGGACATACAGGGTTTTGTCCAATGAGCAGTTCTTC. The genes are TRBV5-6 and TRBJ2-1; D may be TRBD1 (6 bases). V was trimmed by 5 bases and J by 6 bases, leaving 21 bases between them. There are 16 residues in the CDR3. From germline, CDR1 is SGHDT and CDR2 YYEEEE.

This rearrangement joins TRBV19 to TRBJ1-1; maybe TRBD1 (5 bases). V was clipped by 5 bases and J by 1 base, with 8 bases between them. Germline CDR1 reads LNHDA; CDR2 reads SQIVND (reference sequence). This CDR3 spans 13 amino acids. The chain's CDR3 is CASSDRQNTEAFF. The DNA of the CDR3 is TGTGCCAGTAGTGACAGACAGAACACTGAAGCTTTCTTT. Drawing the rest from reference TRBV19 and TRBJ1-1, the complete variable domain is DGGITQSPKYLFRKEGQNVTLSCEQNLNHDAMYWYRQDPGQGLRLIYYSQIVNDFQKGDIAEGYSVSREKKESFPLTVTSAQKNPTAFYLCASSDRQNTEAFFGQGTRLTVV.

This clone has only one observation. This chain links TRBV15 with TRBJ2-5, with D tentatively TRBD1 (5 bases). Trimming removed 5 bases from V and 1 base from J, with 11 bases in between. Germline V gene sequence: CDR1 LNHNV, CDR2 YYDKDF (reference sequence). The CDR3 contains 14 residues. CDR3 nucleotides: TGTGCCACCAGCGTCCTCAGGGCCCAAGAGACCCAGTACTTC. Amino acids: CATSVLRAQETQYF. Full variable domain (outside the CDR3, taken from reference TRBV15 and TRBJ2-5): DAMVIQNPRYQVTQFGKPVTLSCSQTLNHNVMYWYQQKSSQAPKLLFHYYDKDFNNEADTPDNFQSRRPNTSFCFLDIRSPGLGDTAMYLCATSVLRAQETQYFGPGTRLLVL.

The V gene is TRBV4-1, the J gene TRBJ2-7, with TRBD1 matching 8 bases. The ends lost 1 base at V and 2 bases at J; junction bases unmatched: 4. CDR3 length equals 15 residues. Germline V gives CDR1 MGHRA, CDR2 YSYEKL. Here the CDR3 reads CASSQVWDRPYEQYF. As DNA, the CDR3 is TGCGCCAGCAGCCAAGTCTGGGACAGGCCCTACGAGCAGTACTTC.

The J gene is TRBJ2-7, the V gene TRBV5-8, with D possibly TRBD1 on 5 matching bases. CDR1 and CDR2 from the germline V gene are SGHTS and YDEGEE. The CDR3 runs 12 residues. V was trimmed by 3 bases and J by 3 bases, leaving 7 bases between them. This chain's CDR3 is CASSYTGYEQYF. CDR3 nucleotides: TGTGCCAGCAGCTACACAGGCTACGAGCAGTACTTC.

CDR3 bases: TGTGCCAGCAGCGGGGGGGACACTGAAGCTTTCTTT. Amino acids: CASSGGDTEAFF. V and J are TRBV6-6 and TRBJ1-1; TRBD1 is a possible D gene (5 bases). The CDR3 runs 12 residues. From germline, CDR1 is MNHNY and CDR2 SVGAGI (reference sequence). V lost 6 bases and J 3 bases, leaving 8 bases between the germline ends.

The CDR3 sequence: CARGLAGGSNTGELFF. CDR3 DNA sequence: TGTGCCAGGGGACTAGCGGGGGGTTCGAACACCGGGGAGCTGTTTTTT. This chain uses TRBV2 with TRBJ2-2; TRBD2 matches at 15 bases. Germline V gene data show CDR1 as SNHLY and CDR2 as FYNNEI. CDR3 length: 16 residues. V lost 9 bases, J lost 0 bases, and 2 bases stayed unmatched.

For this clone: The junction and the germline gene differ at one end; a read error may be behind it. The chain employs TRBV7-8 and TRBJ1-1; D gene ambiguous. Per germline, CDR1 SGHVS and CDR2 FQNEAQ. The CDR3 contains 14 residues. CDR3 in amino acids: CAGSLRQRNTEAFF. CDR3 DNA sequence: TGTGCCGGCAGCTTAAGGCAAAGGAACACTGAAGCTTTCTTT.

V usage is TRBV5-8 and J usage is TRBJ2-3, with 11 bases identical to TRBD2. Germline loops: CDR1 SGHTS, CDR2 YDEGEE. The length of the CDR3 is 20 residues. V shed 4 bases, J shed 3 bases, and the junction held 19 bases outside the gene matches. CDR3 DNA sequence: TGTGCCAGCAGCCCTGGACTAGCGGGCGTGGGTCCACTCAGGACAGATACGCAGTATTTT. It is translated as CASSPGLAGVGPLRTDTQYF.

Comments on this clone: The sample carries other DNA sequences with the same CDR3. The CDR3, as DNA: TGTGCCAGCAGCTTAGGCACGGGAGGTGAAAAACTGTTTTTT. Translation gives CASSLGTGGEKLFF. The chain uses TRBV7-6 and TRBJ1-4; D remains unclear. Germline assignment: CDR1 SGHVS and CDR2 FNYEAQ. The CDR3 consists of 14 residues. With 1 base removed from V and 7 bases from J, the gap between germline ends came to 10 bases.

The chain carries TRBV14 and TRBJ1-1; perhaps TRBD1 as D (5 bases). Trimming removed 3 bases at V and 3 bases at J, with 14 bases between. The CDR3 is 15 residues long. CDR1 is SGHDN and CDR2 is FVKESK in the germline V gene. CDR3 amino acids: CASSHSGVGHTEAFF. Written as DNA, the CDR3 is TGTGCCAGCAGCCACTCCGGGGTGGGGCACACTGAAGCTTTCTTT. Variable domain in full (rest from reference TRBV14 and TRBJ1-1): EAGVTQFPSHSVIEKGQTVTLRCDPISGHDNLYWYRRVMGKEIKFLLHFVKESKQDESGMPNNRFLAERTGGTYSTLKVQPAELEDSGVYFCASSHSGVGHTEAFFGQGTRLTVV.

The chain recombines TRBV5-4 with TRBJ2-1, with D possibly matching TRBD2 (5 bases). Between the trimmed V and J ends, which lost 4 bases and 0 bases, there was a span of 14 bases. The CDR3 sequence is 16 residues long. Germline V gives CDR1 SGHNT, CDR2 YYREEE (reference sequence). CDR3 sequence (DNA): TGTGCCAGCAGCCCGGGCGGGCCTAGCTCCTACAATGAGCAGTTCTTC. Encoded protein: CASSPGGPSSYNEQFF. Based on the CDR3 plus reference TRBV5-4 and TRBJ2-1, the full variable domain is ETGVTQSPTHLIKTRGQQVTLRCSSQSGHNTVSWYQQALGQGPQFIFQYYREEENGRGNFPPRFSGLQFPNYSSELNVNALELDDSALYLCASSPGGPSSYNEQFFGPGTRLTVL.

The J gene is TRBJ1-2, the V gene TRBV6-1; D not resolved. V lost 9 bases and J 5 bases, leaving 10 bases between the germline ends. This CDR3 is 11 amino acids long. In germline, CDR1 is MNHNS, CDR2 SASEGT. Here the CDR3 DNA reads TGTGCCAGTTCTTGGGAATATGGCTACACCTTC. Amino acids: CASSWEYGYTF.

The chain has TRBV6-6 and TRBJ2-7; D might be TRBD2 (7 bases). The CDR3 has 12 residues. Germline V lookup: CDR1 MNHNY, CDR2 SVGAGI (reference sequence). Deletions cut 11 bases from V and 2 bases from J, with 13 bases between. For the CDR3, the DNA is TGTGCCGGGGGAGGGACAACCTACGAGCAGTACTTC. Translation gives CAGGGTTYEQYF.